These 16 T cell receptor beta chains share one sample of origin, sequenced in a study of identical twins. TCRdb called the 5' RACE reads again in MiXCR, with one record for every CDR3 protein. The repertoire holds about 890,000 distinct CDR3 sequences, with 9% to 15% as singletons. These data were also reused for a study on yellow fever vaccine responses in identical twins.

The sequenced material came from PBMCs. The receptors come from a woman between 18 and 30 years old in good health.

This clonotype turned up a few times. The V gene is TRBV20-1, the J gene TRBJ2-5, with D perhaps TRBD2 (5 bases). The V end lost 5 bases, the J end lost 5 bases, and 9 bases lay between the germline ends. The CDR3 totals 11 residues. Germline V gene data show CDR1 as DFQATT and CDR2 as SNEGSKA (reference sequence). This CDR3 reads CSASERETQYF. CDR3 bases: TGCAGTGCTTCCGAGCGGGAGACCCAGTACTTC.

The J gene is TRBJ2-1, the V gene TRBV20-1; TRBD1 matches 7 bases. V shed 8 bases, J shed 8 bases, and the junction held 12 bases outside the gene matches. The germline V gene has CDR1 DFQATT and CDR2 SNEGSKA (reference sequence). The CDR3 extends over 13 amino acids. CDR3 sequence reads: CSLWAGGNDEQFF. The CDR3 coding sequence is TGCAGTCTGTGGGCAGGGGGTAACGATGAGCAGTTCTTC.

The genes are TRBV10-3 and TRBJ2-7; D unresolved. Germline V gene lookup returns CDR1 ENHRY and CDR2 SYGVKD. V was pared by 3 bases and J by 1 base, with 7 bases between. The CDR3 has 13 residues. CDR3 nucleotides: TGTGCCATCAGTGATGGCCGGTCCTACGAGCAGTACTTC. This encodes CAISDGRSYEQYF.

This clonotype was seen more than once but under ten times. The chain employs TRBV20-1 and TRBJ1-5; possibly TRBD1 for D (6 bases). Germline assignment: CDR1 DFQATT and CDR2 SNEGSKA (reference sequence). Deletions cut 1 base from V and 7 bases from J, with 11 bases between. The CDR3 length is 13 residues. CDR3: CSARVGAEQPQHF. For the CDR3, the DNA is TGCAGTGCTAGAGTGGGGGCTGAGCAGCCCCAGCATTTT.

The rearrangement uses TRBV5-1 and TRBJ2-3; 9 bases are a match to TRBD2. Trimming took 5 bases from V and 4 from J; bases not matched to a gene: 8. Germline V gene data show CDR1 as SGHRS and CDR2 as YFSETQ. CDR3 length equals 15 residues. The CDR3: CASSASGITSDTQYF. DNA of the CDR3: TGCGCCAGCAGTGCTAGCGGGATCACGTCAGATACGCAGTATTTT.

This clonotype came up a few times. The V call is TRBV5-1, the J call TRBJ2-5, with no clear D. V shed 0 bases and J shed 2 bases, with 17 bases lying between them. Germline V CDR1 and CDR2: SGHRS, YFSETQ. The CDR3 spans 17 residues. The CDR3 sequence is CASSLAKPIVTQETQYF. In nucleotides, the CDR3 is TGCGCCAGCAGCTTGGCCAAACCTATCGTTACTCAAGAGACCCAGTACTTC.

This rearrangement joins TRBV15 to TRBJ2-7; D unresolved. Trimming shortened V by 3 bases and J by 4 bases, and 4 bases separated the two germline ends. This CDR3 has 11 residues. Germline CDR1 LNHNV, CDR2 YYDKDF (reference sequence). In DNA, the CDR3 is TGTGCCACCAGCAGCTCATACGAGCAGTACTTC. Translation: CATSSSYEQYF.

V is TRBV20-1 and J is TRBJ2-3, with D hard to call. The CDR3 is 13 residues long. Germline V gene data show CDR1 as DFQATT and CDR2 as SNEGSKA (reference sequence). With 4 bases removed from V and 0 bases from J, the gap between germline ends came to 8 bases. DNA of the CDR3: TGCAGTGCTACCCCTCTCAGCACAGATACGCAGTATTTT. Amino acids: CSATPLSTDTQYF.

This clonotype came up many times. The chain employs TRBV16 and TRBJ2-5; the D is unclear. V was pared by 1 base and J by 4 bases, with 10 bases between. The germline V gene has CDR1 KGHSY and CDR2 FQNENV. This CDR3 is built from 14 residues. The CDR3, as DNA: TGTGCCAGCAGCCAATTTAATGTTCCAGAGACCCAGTACTTC. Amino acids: CASSQFNVPETQYF.

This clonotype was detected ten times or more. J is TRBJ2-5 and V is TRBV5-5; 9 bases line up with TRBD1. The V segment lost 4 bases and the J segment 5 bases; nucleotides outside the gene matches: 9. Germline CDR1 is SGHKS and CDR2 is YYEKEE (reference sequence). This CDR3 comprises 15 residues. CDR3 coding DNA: TGTGCCAGCAGCCTAATAACAGGGGGCCGGGAGACCCAGTACTTC. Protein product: CASSLITGGRETQYF.

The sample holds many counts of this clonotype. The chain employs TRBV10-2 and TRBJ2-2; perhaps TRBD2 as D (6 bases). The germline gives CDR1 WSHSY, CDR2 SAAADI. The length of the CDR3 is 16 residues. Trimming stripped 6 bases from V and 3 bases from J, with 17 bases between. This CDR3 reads CASRGSYSGDTGELFF. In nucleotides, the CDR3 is TGCGCCAGCAGAGGATCCTATAGCGGAGACACCGGGGAGCTGTTTTTT.

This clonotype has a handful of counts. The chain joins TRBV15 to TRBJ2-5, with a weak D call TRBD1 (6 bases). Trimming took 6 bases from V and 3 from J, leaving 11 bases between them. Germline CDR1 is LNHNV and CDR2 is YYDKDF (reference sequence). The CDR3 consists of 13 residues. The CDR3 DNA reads TGTGCCACCAGACCAGGGGCGAAAGAGACCCAGTACTTC. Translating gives CATRPGAKETQYF.

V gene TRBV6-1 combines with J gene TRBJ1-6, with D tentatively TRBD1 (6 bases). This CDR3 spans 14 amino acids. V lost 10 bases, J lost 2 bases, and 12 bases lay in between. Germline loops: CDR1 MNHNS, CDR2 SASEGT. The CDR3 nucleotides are TGTGCCACGACGGACAGTGCCTATAATTCACCCCTCCACTTT. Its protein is CATTDSAYNSPLHF.

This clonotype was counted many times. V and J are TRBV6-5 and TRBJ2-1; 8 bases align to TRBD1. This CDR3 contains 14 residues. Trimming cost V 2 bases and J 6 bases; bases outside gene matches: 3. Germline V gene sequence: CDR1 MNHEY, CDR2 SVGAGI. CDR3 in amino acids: CASSYDRGGNEQFF. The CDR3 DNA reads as TGTGCCAGCAGTTACGACAGGGGTGGCAATGAGCAGTTCTTC.

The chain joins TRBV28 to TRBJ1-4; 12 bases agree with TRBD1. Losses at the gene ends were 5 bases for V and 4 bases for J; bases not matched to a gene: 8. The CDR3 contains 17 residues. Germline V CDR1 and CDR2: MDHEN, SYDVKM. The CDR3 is CASSTEGQGAFNEKLFF. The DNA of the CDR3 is TGTGCCAGCAGTACAGAGGGACAGGGGGCGTTTAATGAAAAACTGTTTTTT.

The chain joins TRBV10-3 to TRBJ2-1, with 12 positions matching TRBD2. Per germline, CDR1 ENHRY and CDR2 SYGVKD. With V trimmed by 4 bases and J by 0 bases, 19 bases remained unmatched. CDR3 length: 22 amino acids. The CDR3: CAISVSGPTGTSGSHSYNEQFF. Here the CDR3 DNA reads TGTGCCATCAGTGTCTCGGGTCCCACCGGGACTAGCGGGTCCCACTCCTACAATGAGCAGTTCTTC.